The 30 T cell receptor beta chains reported below all come from one sample, sequenced in a study of T-cell memory formation after mild COVID-19. Each CDR3 protein gets one entry after TCRdb re-called the 5' RACE reads with MiXCR. Among 250,000 to 300,000 distinct CDR3 sequences listed, under 20% were seen once. Sequencing was done on a sample of PBMCs or a T cell subset sorted from them (not recorded which). The receptors here all came from a man aged 18 to 35 who had mild COVID-19 (a few samples of this study predate the infection). Cell type and time point are not known.

The chain recombines TRBV20-1 with TRBJ2-7, with 12 bases lining up with TRBD2. The ends lost 4 bases at V and 2 bases at J; junction bases unmatched: 3. The CDR3 spans 14 residues. Germline lookup yields CDR1 DFQATT and CDR2 SNEGSKA (reference sequence). CDR3 sequence: CSATRTSGTYEQYF. Here the CDR3 DNA reads TGCAGTGCTACCCGGACTAGCGGGACCTACGAGCAGTACTTC.

As to this clonotype: At one end the junction does not follow the germline gene, possibly because of a read error. The gene calls are TRBV7-2 and TRBJ2-7; 11 positions agree with TRBD2. Looked up from germline, CDR1 is SGHTA and CDR2 is FQGNSA. This CDR3 comprises 15 residues. CDR3 sequence reads: CASSLSGGAGYEHYF. The CDR3, as DNA: TGTGCCAGCAGCCTTAGCGGGGGGGCGGGATACGAGCATTACTTC.

This clonotype was counted only a few times. The rearrangement joins TRBV4-3 to TRBJ1-2, with a weak D call TRBD1 (5 bases). V lost 0 bases to trimming and J lost 4 bases, with 15 bases between them. CDR1 is LGHNA, CDR2 YSLEER, per germline. This CDR3 region has 16 residues. CDR3 residues: CASSQDRPSGLYGYTF. Here the CDR3 DNA reads TGCGCCAGCAGCCAAGATCGTCCTTCAGGGCTCTATGGCTACACCTTC.

Ten or more counts support this clonotype. V gene TRBV5-6 combines with J gene TRBJ2-5, with 7 bases matching TRBD1. Germline values: CDR1 SGHDT, CDR2 YYEEEE. This CDR3 comprises 13 residues. With 4 bases clipped from V and 5 bases from J, the junction kept 5 bases outside the gene matches. CDR3 nucleotides: TGTGCCAGCAGCCCGACAGGGTGGGAGACCCAGTACTTC. Its translation is CASSPTGWETQYF. The variable domain in full, with the rest retrieved from reference TRBV5-6 and TRBJ2-5, is DAGVTQSPTHLIKTRGQQVTLRCSPKSGHDTVSWYQQALGQGPQFIFQYYEEEERQRGNFPDRFSGHQFPNYSSELNVNALLLGDSALYLCASSPTGWETQYFGPGTRLLVL.

This rearrangement joins TRBV29-1 to TRBJ2-7; no reliable D call. The V gene's germline CDR1 is SQVTM and CDR2 ANQGSEA. Trimming removed 7 bases at V and 2 bases at J, with 9 bases between. This CDR3 is built from 11 residues. In DNA, the CDR3 is TGCAGCGCCGGTGGGGCCTACGAGCAGTACGTC. This translates into CSAGGAYEQYV.

This clonotype was detected only a few times. The chain employs TRBV6-5 and TRBJ1-2; D may be TRBD1 (5 bases). The CDR3 extends over 15 amino acids. The germline gives CDR1 MNHEY, CDR2 SVGAGI. The V gene lost 0 bases and the J gene lost 8 bases, with 16 bases spanning the gap. This chain's CDR3 is CASSYSQLGLGGYTF. The CDR3 DNA reads as TGTGCCAGCAGTTACTCCCAGTTGGGGCTCGGCGGCTACACCTTC.

This clonotype was seen only a few times. V usage is TRBV5-4 and J usage is TRBJ1-1; D gene ambiguous. The germline CDR1 and CDR2 sequences are SGHNT and YYREEE (reference sequence). The CDR3 covers 12 residues. The V and J ends lost 2 bases and 8 bases respectively, with 10 bases between them. CDR3 DNA sequence: TGTGCCAGCAGCTTAGACGGCAGGGAAGCTTTCTTT. Translation: CASSLDGREAFF.

Only a few counts were recorded for this clonotype. V usage is TRBV11-2 and J usage is TRBJ2-7; D is ambiguous. Germline CDR1 SGHAT, CDR2 FQNNGV. V was shortened by 1 base and J by 7 bases, with 11 bases between the two germline ends. The CDR3 contains 13 residues. CDR3 residues: CASSLGAGTEQYV. CDR3 nucleotide sequence: TGTGCCAGCAGCTTAGGGGCAGGCACGGAGCAGTACGTC.

This clonotype was recorded a few times. V gene TRBV4-3 combines with J gene TRBJ1-4; D is perhaps TRBD1 (5 bases). The germline V gene has CDR1 LGHNA and CDR2 YSLEER. This CDR3 has 14 residues. The V end was cut by 2 bases, the J end by 5 bases, with 9 bases between. For the CDR3, the DNA is TGCGCCAGCAGCCAACAGGGCCTCAATGAAAAACTGTTTTTT. Protein: CASSQQGLNEKLFF.

With regard to this clonotype: It is likely a read error, because the conserved phenylalanine at the end of the CDR3 is missing. The DNA is omitted, as the CDR3 cannot be located on it reliably, and the CDR3 follows TCRdb's listing. The CDR3 region is CASSFRDDS. This chain links TRBV5-1 with TRBJ1-1; no DNA check was done on the table's D call, TRBD1. Looked up from germline, CDR1 is SGHRS and CDR2 is YFSETQ. The CDR3 extends over 9 residues, inclusive of both ends.

This clonotype was recorded a few times. The rearrangement joins TRBV6-5 to TRBJ2-5; TRBD1 matches 11 bases. Trimming cost V 6 bases and J 2 bases; bases outside gene matches: 11. Germline CDR1 MNHEY, CDR2 SVGAGI. The CDR3 extends over 17 amino acids. The CDR3 nucleotides read TGTGCCAGCAGGCCGGGGTGGGACAGGGGGACTCAAGAGACCCAGTACTTC. As protein: CASRPGWDRGTQETQYF.

This clonotype was detected only a few times. The chain carries TRBV20-1 and TRBJ1-1; a possible D gene is TRBD1 (5 bases). The length of the CDR3 is 12 residues. Germline V CDR1 and CDR2: DFQATT, SNEGSKA (reference sequence). Trimming pared 6 bases from V and 6 bases from J, leaving 14 bases between. This CDR3 is CSARVRDAEAFF. The CDR3 bases are TGCAGTGCCAGGGTGAGGGACGCTGAAGCTTTCTTT.

This clonotype has at least ten counts. The CDR3 sequence is CASSLNAGRGPYNEQFF. In DNA form, the CDR3 reads TGTGCCAGCAGCCTGAACGCGGGGCGGGGGCCCTACAATGAGCAGTTCTTC. The rearrangement uses TRBV12-3 or TRBV12-4 and TRBJ2-1; D may be TRBD2 (7 bases). Trimming shortened V by 6 bases and J by 2 bases, and 20 bases separated the two germline ends. The CDR3 consists of 17 residues.

The chain uses TRBV7-6 and TRBJ2-1; TRBD2 aligns across 10 bases. The CDR3 has 15 amino acids. The V gene end was trimmed by 3 bases and the J gene end by 9 bases; junction bases not matched to a gene: 8. Germline V gene lookup returns CDR1 SGHVS and CDR2 FNYEAQ. CDR3 DNA: TGTGCCAGCAGCTTCAGCGGGGGGGGTTTACGTGAGCAGTTCTTC. It yields the protein CASSFSGGGLREQFF. Full variable domain (remainder filled in from reference TRBV7-6 and TRBJ2-1): GAGVSQSPRYKVTKRGQDVALRCDPISGHVSLYWYRQALGQGPEFLTYFNYEAQQDKSGLPNDRFSAERPEGSISTLTIQRTEQRDSAMYRCASSFSGGGLREQFFGPGTRLTVL.

At least ten counts were recorded for this clonotype. The J gene is TRBJ2-5, the V gene TRBV11-2; D not certain. Germline V gene lookup returns CDR1 SGHAT and CDR2 FQNNGV. V gave up 1 base and J gave up 7 bases, with 13 bases separating them. The CDR3 runs to 14 residues. DNA of the CDR3: TGTGCCAGCAGCTTAGGAAGGCAGATCGGGACCCAGTACTTC. Translating it yields CASSLGRQIGTQYF.

V and J are TRBV4-3 and TRBJ2-1; a possible D gene is TRBD1 (6 bases). The CDR3 runs 15 residues. Trimming took off 5 bases at V and 5 bases at J, with 16 bases between the two ends. The germline gives CDR1 LGHNA, CDR2 YSLEER. CDR3 sequence (DNA): TGCGCCAGCAGCACGGCAGGGGCCGAGGACAATGAGCAGTTCTTC. Its protein product is CASSTAGAEDNEQFF.

The chain employs TRBV4-3 and TRBJ1-2, with D perhaps matching TRBD1 (5 bases). The CDR3 sequence is 15 residues long. Trimming removed 1 base from V and 3 bases from J, with 12 bases in between. CDR1 and CDR2 (germline): LGHNA, YSLEER. CDR3 coding DNA: TGCGCCAGCAGCCAAGTTGGCGGGGACTACTATGGCTACACCTTC. It is translated as CASSQVGGDYYGYTF.

V and J are TRBV7-9 and TRBJ1-2; D not resolved. Germline lookup yields CDR1 SEHNR and CDR2 FQNEAQ (reference sequence). The CDR3 is made up of 15 amino acids. Trimming removed 1 base at V and 3 bases at J, with 12 bases between. The CDR3 region has the DNA TGTGCCAGCAGCTTAGTCTCGGGCGGGGACTATGGCTACACCTTC. This encodes CASSLVSGGDYGYTF.

This sequence joins TRBV20-1 and TRBJ2-3; 8 bases are shared with TRBD2. V dropped 6 bases and J dropped 1; count of bases not matched to a gene: 6. CDR1 is DFQATT, CDR2 SNEGSKA, per germline (reference sequence). The CDR3 has 14 amino acids. The CDR3 DNA reads TGCAGTGCGTATAGCGGGGTGGGCACAGATACGCAGTATTTT. Translation: CSAYSGVGTDTQYF.

This clonotype was counted a few times. The rearrangement joins TRBV19 to TRBJ2-3; 10 bases are a match to TRBD1. The CDR3 extends over 15 amino acids. The germline V gene encodes CDR1 LNHDA and CDR2 SQIVND (reference sequence). J was trimmed by 6 bases and V by 3 bases; bases with no gene match: 6. The CDR3, as DNA: TGTGCCAGTAGTATCGGACAGGGGGATGCGGATACGCAGTATTTT. This encodes CASSIGQGDADTQYF.

This clonotype came up many times. This chain links TRBV7-2 with TRBJ2-2; D is ambiguous. The ends were cut back, 0 bases at V and 4 bases at J, with 9 bases in the middle. Germline CDR1 and CDR2: SGHTA and FQGNSA. The CDR3 sequence is 15 residues long. CDR3 loop: CASSLAGQGTGELFF. In DNA, the CDR3 is TGTGCCAGCAGCTTAGCAGGGCAAGGCACCGGGGAGCTGTTTTTT.

This clonotype was detected a few times. The chain has TRBV6-5 and TRBJ1-1; perhaps TRBD1 as D (6 bases). Germline-derived CDR1 and CDR2 are MNHEY and SVGAGI. V gave up 0 bases and J gave up 0 bases, with 11 bases separating them. The CDR3 is made up of 16 amino acids. CDR3 residues: CASSYSSTGMNTEAFF. The DNA for the CDR3 is TGTGCCAGCAGTTACTCCTCGACAGGCATGAACACTGAAGCTTTCTTT.

The V gene is TRBV29-1, the J gene TRBJ2-1; perhaps TRBD1 as D (5 bases). The CDR3 consists of 13 residues. CDR1 is SQVTM, CDR2 ANQGSEA, per germline. Trimming left V 5 bases short and J 5 bases short, with 13 bases between. CDR3 sequence (DNA): TGCAGCGTTAGGGATGGGGCTCACAATGAGCAGTTCTTC. Translated, it gives CSVRDGAHNEQFF.

The rearrangement links TRBV5-1 to TRBJ2-5; 8 positions match TRBD2. V shed 3 bases and J 4 bases; nucleotides not matched to a gene: 8. This CDR3 is built from 15 residues. CDR1 SGHRS and CDR2 YFSETQ come from the germline V gene. CDR3: CASSSTGGPGETQYF. In nucleotides, the CDR3 is TGCGCCAGCAGCTCTACGGGGGGGCCGGGAGAGACCCAGTACTTC.

In this sample, this clonotype turned up a few times. This rearrangement joins TRBV20-1 to TRBJ2-3, with 9 bases aligning to TRBD1. The trim removed 5 bases at V and 8 bases at J, leaving 8 bases unmatched. Germline loops: CDR1 DFQATT, CDR2 SNEGSKA (reference sequence). There are 13 residues in the CDR3. The CDR3 DNA reads TGCAGTGCTCCGGACAGGGGACTCCCTACGCAGTATTTT. Its translation: CSAPDRGLPTQYF.

The chain links TRBV7-2 to TRBJ1-1; D might be TRBD1 (6 bases). The CDR3 length is 14 residues. V lost 5 bases and J 5 bases, leaving 15 bases between the germline ends. Germline-derived CDR1 and CDR2 are SGHTA and FQGNSA. This CDR3 is CASSPRQEGTEAFF. The CDR3 nucleotides read TGTGCCAGCAGCCCCAGACAGGAAGGTACTGAAGCTTTCTTT.

This clonotype was detected only a few times. The chain has TRBV27 and TRBJ1-1; TRBD1 aligns across 7 bases. From germline, CDR1 is MNHEY and CDR2 SMNVEV (reference sequence). Trimming cost V 8 bases and J 3 bases; bases outside gene matches: 6. This CDR3 is 13 amino acids long. CDR3 sequence: CASSTGLHTEAFF. CDR3 coding DNA: TGTGCCAGCTCGACAGGGCTTCACACTGAAGCTTTCTTT.

In its sample, this clonotype was seen a few times. V gene TRBV15 combines with J gene TRBJ2-3; maybe TRBD1 (5 bases). In germline, CDR1 is LNHNV, CDR2 YYDKDF (reference sequence). The germline V and J ends were trimmed by 8 bases and 3 bases, with 15 bases remaining between them. The CDR3 covers 14 residues. The CDR3 DNA is TGTGCCACCTCCGATCCAAGGGGAACAGATACGCAGTATTTT. This sequence encodes CATSDPRGTDTQYF.

The chain links TRBV7-3 to TRBJ1-5; D gene ambiguous. CDR3 length: 18 amino acids. CDR1 is SGHTA, CDR2 FQGTGA, per germline. V was clipped by 7 bases and J by 5 bases, with 27 bases between them. CDR3 nucleotide sequence: TGTGCCAGCACTATCTCAAGAGTTCGGGTTCCGTTCTATCAGCCCCAGCATTTT. Translating gives CASTISRVRVPFYQPQHF.

This sequence joins TRBV7-2 and TRBJ2-7; D may correspond to TRBD1 or TRBD2 (6 bases each). The germline V gene encodes CDR1 SGHTA and CDR2 FQGNSA. This CDR3 region has 13 residues. Trimming pared 6 bases from V and 4 bases from J, leaving 13 bases between. This CDR3 reads CASRQGAGYEQYF. The CDR3 DNA reads as TGTGCCAGCAGACAGGGCGCGGGATACGAGCAGTACTTC. Combining the CDR3 with reference TRBV7-2 and TRBJ2-7 gives the whole variable domain GAGVSQSPSNKVTEKGKDVELRCDPISGHTALYWYRQSLGQGLEFLIYFQGNSAPDKSGLPSDRFSAERTGGSVSTLTIQRTQQEDSAVYLCASRQGAGYEQYFGPGTRLTVT.